This TCR beta chain emerged from a study of blood T cell repertoires in COVID-19. This CDR3 has 15 amino acids. Trimming shortened V by 1 base and J by 1 base, and 11 bases separated the two germline ends. From germline, CDR1 is SGHDT and CDR2 YYEEEE. Original data processing: It was from reference gene primer amplification that nucleated cell counts were estimated. Profiling relied on immunoSEQ multiplex PCR, and the TCRdb table lists in-frame clones only, not all of them. V, J and clone size are taken as reported in that table, and D and trimming were inferred from the DNA itself. The sample has roughly 140,000 clones, 75% to 90% seen once.

This chain uses TRBV5-6 with TRBJ1-1; D might be TRBD1 (5 bases). Input material: peripheral blood. The TCR sequence derives from an older woman with COVID-19, enrolled during active disease. CDR3 region: CASSLYSGGNTEAFF. CDR3 nucleotides: TGTGCCAGCAGCTTGTATTCGGGGGGGAACACTGAAGCTTTCTTT.